This TCR beta chain emerged from a study of response to subunit inactivated influenza vaccine. Deletions cut 2 bases from V and 7 bases from J, with 18 bases between. This CDR3 has 17 amino acids. Germline CDR1 and CDR2: MNHEY and SVGEGT. Study-level points and caveats: Each seasonal influenza vaccination recruits few new T cells, the authors suggested.

MiXCR was run by TCRdb on the RT-PCR reads, yielding one entry per CDR3 protein. The table shows around 480,000 distinct CDR3 sequences, with approximately 16% occurring only once. This clonotype was observed a handful of times. Its target is unknown. This chain connects TRBV6-2 or TRBV6-3 to TRBJ1-6; D is possibly TRBD1 (5 bases). The TCR originated in a man between 45 and 75 years old who received an inactivated influenza vaccine. The specimen comprised CD4+ T cells sorted from PBMCs, sampled less than 30 months after vaccination. The CDR3 loop reads CASSYGVPGRENSPLHF. The CDR3 DNA reads TGTGCCAGCAGTTACGGCGTCCCGGGACGTGAAAATTCACCCCTCCACTTT.